Below are 7 T cell receptor beta chains sequenced from a single sample in a study of T cells in Graves' hyperthyroidism and ophthalmopathy. RNA transcripts provided the source from which TCR beta CDR3 regions were amplified. Primed by the HTBI set, a first-round RT-PCR was run on the TCR CDR3. TCRdb ran MiXCR on the multiplex PCR reads and lists one entry per CDR3 protein. The sample lists around 400,000 distinct CDR3 sequences, roughly 13% seen once, with over 8.5% in the top ten. The sequencing sample was made of blood. These receptor sequences come from a woman aged 18-29 years with Graves' hyperthyroidism.

This clonotype has ten or more counts. The V call is TRBV7-2, the J call TRBJ2-7, with 7 bases fitting TRBD2. The CDR3 totals 15 residues. Unmatched junction bases numbered 9, after V lost 2 bases and J lost 5 bases. CDR1 SGHTA and CDR2 FQGNSA come from the germline V gene. The CDR3 loop is CASSLILAPGDEQYF. The CDR3 DNA is TGTGCCAGCAGCTTAATACTAGCGCCAGGCGACGAGCAGTACTTC.

This clonotype came up many times. J is TRBJ2-1 and V is TRBV27, with unresolved D. The CDR3 runs to 15 residues. Germline values: CDR1 MNHEY, CDR2 SMNVEV (reference sequence). The V end lost 3 bases, the J end lost 2 bases, and 11 bases lay between the germline ends. The CDR3 DNA reads as TGTGCCAGCAGTTTTTACAGCCACCCCTACAATGAGCAGTTCTTC. This encodes CASSFYSHPYNEQFF.

This clonotype was counted many times. This sequence joins TRBV7-2 and TRBJ1-4, with TRBD1 as a possible D gene (6 bases). Germline CDR1 and CDR2: SGHTA and FQGNSA. This CDR3 contains 14 residues. V was trimmed by 3 bases and J by 8 bases, leaving 13 bases between them. For the CDR3, the DNA is TGTGCCAGCAGCTTCTTTAGGGGGGAAGAAAAACTGTTTTTT. Its translation: CASSFFRGEEKLFF.

This clonotype occurred many times. The genes are TRBV5-1 and TRBJ2-7; 13 bases align to TRBD2. This CDR3 spans 14 amino acids. V shed 3 bases, J shed 6 bases, and the junction held 3 bases outside the gene matches. Per the germline V gene, CDR1 is SGHRS and CDR2 is YFSETQ. The CDR3 coding sequence is TGCGCCAGCAGCTCGGGACTAGCGGGACTCGAGCAGTACTTC. Encoded protein: CASSSGLAGLEQYF.

This clonotype was picked up many times. This chain connects TRBV6-1 to TRBJ1-1; D remains unclear. This CDR3 spans 16 amino acids. Germline lookup yields CDR1 MNHNS and CDR2 SASEGT. V lost 0 bases, J lost 2 bases, and 13 bases lay in between. DNA for the CDR3: TGTGCCAGCAGTGAAGCAGAGGACCGTCCAAACACTGAAGCTTTCTTT. Translated: CASSEAEDRPNTEAFF.

The J gene is TRBJ2-6, the V gene TRBV15; D is undetermined. Trimming stripped 0 bases from V and 1 base from J, with 4 bases between. This CDR3 has 15 residues. Germline assignment: CDR1 LNHNV and CDR2 YYDKDF (reference sequence). As DNA, the CDR3 is TGTGCCACCAGCAGAGACTATTCTGGGGCCAACGTCCTGACTTTC. Protein product: CATSRDYSGANVLTF.

This clonotype was observed at least ten times. The CDR3 protein is CRGVQGQGTEAFF. In nucleotides, the CDR3 is TGCAGGGGGGTACAGGGACAGGGTACTGAAGCTTTCTTT. The chain uses TRBV20-1 and TRBJ1-1; TRBD1 agrees at 9 bases. The CDR3 has 13 residues. Germline CDR1 and CDR2: DFQATT and SNEGSKA (reference sequence).